These 28 T cell receptor beta chains originate from one sample sequenced in a study of blood T cell repertoires in COVID-19. Sequencing used immunoSEQ multiplex PCR; TCRdb keeps in-frame clones, though not all of them. Seen here are fewer than 300,000 clones, more than 65% observed once, and the top ten hold 15% to 19%. The sample was peripheral blood. The receptor source for this set is a person aged 70 to 80 with COVID-19, enrolled during active disease.

V usage is TRBV5-1 and J usage is TRBJ2-2, with TRBD2 as a possible D gene (5 bases). V was trimmed by 6 bases and J by 0 bases, leaving 18 bases between them. The CDR3 is 17 residues long. CDR1 and CDR2 (germline): SGHRS, YFSETQ. This CDR3 is CASKWGARTTNTGELFF. The CDR3 nucleotides are TGCGCCAGCAAATGGGGAGCGCGCACAACGAACACCGGGGAGCTGTTTTTT.

The chain recombines TRBV10-3 with TRBJ1-5; 7 bases fit TRBD1. CDR3 length: 14 residues. CDR1 and CDR2 (germline): ENHRY, SYGVKD. The V and J ends lost 4 bases and 4 bases, in that order; junction bases with no gene match: 4. The CDR3 sequence: CAISAGTANQPQHF. In nucleotides, the CDR3 is TGTGCCATCAGTGCCGGGACAGCAAATCAGCCCCAGCATTTT.

To note about this clone: The sample contains more than one DNA sequence encoding this CDR3. This chain links TRBV15 with TRBJ2-5, with unresolved D. Trimming cost V 0 bases and J 6 bases, with 5 bases left between them. CDR1 and CDR2 from the germline V gene are LNHNV and YYDKDF (reference sequence). This CDR3 has 12 amino acids. CDR3 nucleotides: TGTGCCACCAGCAGAGATGGGCAGACCCAGTACTTC. Translating it yields CATSRDGQTQYF.

This sequence joins TRBV5-6 and TRBJ1-1; TRBD1 aligns across 7 bases. The V segment lost 4 bases and the J segment 0 bases; nucleotides outside the gene matches: 6. There are 15 residues in the CDR3. Germline-derived CDR1 and CDR2 are SGHDT and YYEEEE. In DNA form, the CDR3 reads TGTGCCAGCAGCCGGTACGACAGGGTGAACACTGAAGCTTTCTTT. Translation gives CASSRYDRVNTEAFF.

The sample holds a few counts of this clone. The chain couples TRBV29-1 to TRBJ1-5; the match to TRBD1 covers 8 bases. The V gene end was trimmed by 7 bases and the J gene end by 2 bases; junction bases not matched to a gene: 7. CDR3 length equals 14 residues. Germline CDR1 SQVTM, CDR2 ANQGSEA. The CDR3 spells CSAWSGQGNQPQHF. The CDR3 nucleotides read TGCAGCGCATGGTCGGGACAGGGCAATCAGCCCCAGCATTTT.

J is TRBJ1-1 and V is TRBV28; possibly TRBD1 for D (5 bases). The CDR3 runs 13 residues. Trimming removed 7 bases at V and 7 bases at J, with 16 bases between. CDR1 and CDR2 (germline): MDHEN, SYDVKM. The CDR3 DNA sequence: TGTGCCAGCACCCCCCCGCAGGGCATTGAAGCTTTCTTT. Its translation: CASTPPQGIEAFF.

The chain uses TRBV7-9 and TRBJ1-6; TRBD1 matches at 7 bases. Losses at the gene ends were 8 bases for V and 7 bases for J; bases not matched to a gene: 11. The CDR3 runs to 15 residues. The V gene's germline CDR1 is SEHNR and CDR2 FQNEAQ (reference sequence). CDR3 sequence: CASQTGVGSNSPLHF. The CDR3 region has the DNA TGTGCCAGCCAAACAGGGGTAGGCTCCAATTCACCCCTCCACTTT.

The chain is built from TRBV7-9 and TRBJ1-1, with 7 bases matching TRBD1. Germline values: CDR1 SEHNR, CDR2 FQNEAQ (reference sequence). This CDR3 contains 15 residues. The ends lost 1 base at V and 2 bases at J; junction bases unmatched: 4. CDR3 in amino acids: CASSLETGSNTEAFF. As DNA, the CDR3 is TGTGCCAGCAGCTTAGAGACAGGGTCAAACACTGAAGCTTTCTTT.

The chain has TRBV19 and TRBJ2-1, with a weak D call TRBD1 (5 bases). The CDR3 loop spans 14 amino acids. V was cut by 4 bases and J by 7 bases, with 14 bases left in between. The germline gives CDR1 LNHDA, CDR2 SQIVND (reference sequence). CDR3 DNA sequence: TGTGCCAGTAGTAACCCAGGCAGGGCAAATGAGCAGTTCTTC. Encoded protein: CASSNPGRANEQFF.

The sample holds one count of this clone. The CDR3 nucleotides read TGTGCCAGCAGTCCATCTTGGACTAGTCGCGGGCGCTCAGATACGCAGTATTTT. Encoded protein: CASSPSWTSRGRSDTQYF. The chain recombines TRBV27 with TRBJ2-3, with TRBD2 identical over 7 bases. CDR3 length: 18 residues. Germline CDR1 MNHEY, CDR2 SMNVEV (reference sequence). With V trimmed by 5 bases and J by 4 bases, 18 bases remained unmatched.

The chain uses TRBV14 and TRBJ1-3; D is unresolved. Trimming left V 1 base short and J 0 bases short, with 7 bases between. CDR1 is SGHDN and CDR2 is FVKESK in the germline V gene. CDR3 size: 15 residues. The CDR3 DNA follows: TGTGCCAGCAGCCAAGGAGCGAGCTCTGGAAACACCATATATTTT. Amino acids: CASSQGASSGNTIYF. Filled out from reference TRBV14 and TRBJ1-3, the complete variable domain reads EAGVTQFPSHSVIEKGQTVTLRCDPISGHDNLYWYRRVMGKEIKFLLHFVKESKQDESGMPNNRFLAERTGGTYSTLKVQPAELEDSGVYFCASSQGASSGNTIYFGEGSWLTVV.

The rearrangement uses TRBV19 and TRBJ1-4; 8 nucleotides line up with TRBD1. The CDR3 has 13 residues. J lost 12 bases, V lost 2 bases, and 5 bases had no gene match. Germline CDR1 and CDR2: LNHDA and SQIVND (reference sequence). The CDR3 loop is CASSIRTGMELFF. CDR3 DNA sequence: TGTGCCAGTAGTATACGGACAGGGATGGAACTGTTTTTT.

The chain employs TRBV6-4 and TRBJ1-4; D not resolved. The germline CDR1 and CDR2 sequences are MRHNA and SNTAGT. The CDR3 is 12 residues long. Trimming removed 7 bases from V and 17 bases from J, with 20 bases in between. The CDR3 protein is CASTTFGRTSFF. The CDR3 DNA reads as TGTGCCAGCACTACGTTCGGTCGTACTAGTTTTTTT.

The CDR3 DNA is TGCGCCAGCAGCCAGGTTCAGGGATATTCCTCTGGAAACACCATATATTTT. Translation gives CASSQVQGYSSGNTIYF. The V call is TRBV4-3, the J call TRBJ1-3, with D possibly matching TRBD1 (5 bases). The CDR3 extends over 17 amino acids. Between the trimmed V and J ends, which lost 3 bases and 0 bases, there was a span of 15 bases. Germline values: CDR1 LGHNA, CDR2 YSLEER.

The sample holds a few counts of this clone. The chain uses TRBV6-5 and TRBJ1-3; TRBD1 aligns across 9 bases. Germline CDR1 is MNHEY and CDR2 is SVGAGI. CDR3 length equals 14 residues. V lost 6 bases and J lost 4; bases outside the gene matches: 4. CDR3 residues: CASRRQGEGNTIYF. As DNA, the CDR3 is TGTGCCAGCAGACGACAGGGGGAAGGAAACACCATATATTTT.

The V and J genes are TRBV12-3 or TRBV12-4 and TRBJ1-2; a possible D gene is TRBD1 (5 bases). Trimming shortened V by 2 bases and J by 4 bases, and 8 bases separated the two germline ends. The CDR3 is made up of 13 amino acids. CDR3 sequence: CASSLLQGYGYTF. The CDR3 coding sequence is TGTGCCAGCAGTTTACTCCAGGGCTATGGCTACACCTTC.

The chain carries TRBV19 and TRBJ2-7; possible D gene TRBD2, 5 bases. From germline, CDR1 is LNHDA and CDR2 SQIVND (reference sequence). This CDR3 comprises 13 residues. V shed 3 bases and J shed 6 bases, with 12 bases lying between them. The CDR3 nucleotides read TGTGCCAGTAGTATTGGAGGTATCGGCGAGCAGTACTTC. This gives the protein CASSIGGIGEQYF. Full variable domain (outside the CDR3, taken from reference TRBV19 and TRBJ2-7): DGGITQSPKYLFRKEGQNVTLSCEQNLNHDAMYWYRQDPGQGLRLIYYSQIVNDFQKGDIAEGYSVSREKKESFPLTVTSAQKNPTAFYLCASSIGGIGEQYFGPGTRLTVT.

This sequence joins TRBV5-4 and TRBJ2-3; 9 nucleotides agree with TRBD1. The CDR3 covers 16 residues. V was pared by 4 bases and J by 3 bases, with 9 bases of the junction left unmatched. CDR1 is SGHNT and CDR2 is YYREEE in the germline V gene (reference sequence). DNA for the CDR3: TGTGCCAGCAGCAAGCCGGGACAGGGCGTAACAGATACGCAGTATTTT. Its translation is CASSKPGQGVTDTQYF.

The chain joins TRBV29-1 to TRBJ1-5, with D tentatively TRBD1 (5 bases). This CDR3 contains 12 residues. CDR1 is SQVTM, CDR2 ANQGSEA, per germline. Trimming took off 7 bases at V and 6 bases at J, with 13 bases between the two ends. This chain's CDR3 is CSAGGSGQPQHF. The CDR3 DNA follows: TGCAGCGCCGGGGGGTCAGGTCAGCCCCAGCATTTT.

The rearrangement links TRBV7-9 to TRBJ1-2, with 7 bases that match TRBD1. J lost 6 bases, V lost 2 bases, and 9 bases had no gene match. Germline V gene lookup returns CDR1 SEHNR and CDR2 FQNEAQ (reference sequence). The CDR3 is 15 amino acids. The CDR3 nucleotides read TGTGCCAGCAGCTTAAACAGGGGATTAAGAGATGGCTACACCTTC. Protein: CASSLNRGLRDGYTF.

The chain uses TRBV28 and TRBJ1-5; TRBD1 agrees at 7 bases. The CDR3 is made up of 16 amino acids. Trimming cost V 3 bases and J 2 bases; bases outside gene matches: 7. Germline loops: CDR1 MDHEN, CDR2 SYDVKM. The CDR3 nucleotides read TGTGCCAGCAGTTTTCTCGCGGACAGGCGCAATCAGCCCCAGCATTTT. Its translation is CASSFLADRRNQPQHF. Drawing the rest from reference TRBV28 and TRBJ1-5, the complete variable domain is DVKVTQSSRYLVKRTGEKVFLECVQDMDHENMFWYRQDPGLGLRLIYFSYDVKMKEKGDIPEGYSVSREKKERFSLILESASTNQTSMYLCASSFLADRRNQPQHFGDGTRLSIL.

The genes are TRBV14 and TRBJ2-2, with TRBD1 matching over 7 bases. J was trimmed by 7 bases and V by 3 bases; bases with no gene match: 5. The CDR3 sequence is 14 residues long. Germline V lookup: CDR1 SGHDN, CDR2 FVKESK. Written as DNA, the CDR3 is TGTGCCAGCAGCCAGGAGACAGGGAACGGGGAGCTGTTTTTT. Its protein product is CASSQETGNGELFF.

This chain joins TRBV9 and TRBJ2-1, with 7 nucleotides matching TRBD1. Looked up from germline, CDR1 is SGDLS and CDR2 is YYNGEE. The CDR3 spans 16 residues. V lost 4 bases and J lost 4; bases outside the gene matches: 11. CDR3: CASSLTGTAHYNEQFF. CDR3 in DNA: TGTGCCAGCAGCCTCACCGGGACAGCACATTACAATGAGCAGTTCTTC.

The gene calls are TRBV28 and TRBJ1-4, with D possibly TRBD1 on 5 matching bases. This CDR3 region has 12 residues. Germline CDR1 MDHEN, CDR2 SYDVKM. V was clipped by 6 bases and J by 7 bases, with 9 bases between them. This chain's CDR3 is CASRGTAEKLFF. In nucleotides, the CDR3 is TGTGCCAGCAGGGGGACTGCTGAAAAACTGTTTTTT.

The chain joins TRBV4-3 to TRBJ2-2, with 8 bases that match TRBD2. This CDR3 is built from 16 residues. Germline values: CDR1 LGHNA, CDR2 YSLEER. V trimming: 0 bases; J trimming: 4 bases; junction bases outside the gene matches: 4. DNA for the CDR3: TGCGCCAGCAGCCAAGATGGCGGGGGGCGCACCGGGGAGCTGTTTTTT. Translated: CASSQDGGGRTGELFF.

This rearrangement joins TRBV5-1 to TRBJ1-2; D may be TRBD1 (6 bases). The V end lost 4 bases, the J end lost 2 bases, and 12 bases lay between the germline ends. Germline V CDR1 and CDR2: SGHRS, YFSETQ. There are 14 residues in the CDR3. CDR3: CASSTMDRNYGYTF. CDR3 DNA sequence: TGCGCCAGCAGCACTATGGACAGAAACTATGGCTACACCTTC.

V usage is TRBV28 and J usage is TRBJ1-6, with a tentative D call TRBD1 (5 bases). V lost 10 bases and J lost 4, with 14 bases in between. CDR3 size: 14 residues. Germline loops: CDR1 MDHEN, CDR2 SYDVKM. The CDR3 DNA follows: TGTGCCATTCTTGGGACTCCTTATAATTCACCCCTCCACTTT. Translated: CAILGTPYNSPLHF.

The chain has TRBV11-2 and TRBJ1-2, with D unresolved. CDR1 and CDR2 from the germline V gene are SGHAT and FQNNGV. The CDR3 extends over 11 amino acids. The germline V and J ends were trimmed by 4 bases and 5 bases, with 5 bases remaining between them. CDR3 loop: CASSYHYGYTF. The CDR3 DNA sequence: TGTGCCAGCAGCTATCATTATGGCTACACCTTC. The entire variable domain, with the rest obtained from reference TRBV11-2 and TRBJ1-2, is as follows: EAGVAQSPRYKIIEKRQSVAFWCNPISGHATLYWYQQILGQGPKLLIQFQNNGVVDDSQLPKDRFSAERLKGVDSTLKIQPAKLEDSAVYLCASSYHYGYTFGSGTRLTVV.